Below, 18 T cell receptor beta chains from the same sample are listed, as sequenced in a study of neurological immune-mediated disorders. The time point is: longitudinal time-point 1 (baseline). A single record per CDR3 protein comes from TCRdb applying MiXCR to the 5' RACE reads. The sample holds tens of thousands of distinct CDR3 sequences, approximately 9.1% seen once. Source material: PBMCs. Receptors were obtained from a woman in her 40s in good health.

This clonotype came up many times. The J gene is TRBJ2-3, the V gene TRBV4-2; D unclear. The germline CDR1 and CDR2 sequences are LGHNA and YNFKEQ. Between the trimmed V and J ends, which lost 0 bases and 0 bases, there was a span of 4 bases. The length of the CDR3 is 14 residues. The CDR3 protein is CASSQDTSTDTQYF. CDR3 in DNA: TGTGCCAGCAGCCAAGATACGAGCACAGATACGCAGTATTTT.

In this sample, this clonotype turned up many times. The chain is built from TRBV7-3 and TRBJ2-1; 8 nucleotides match TRBD1. The CDR3 runs to 14 residues. V lost 2 bases, J lost 8 bases, and 5 bases stayed unmatched. Germline CDR1 reads SGHTA; CDR2 reads FQGTGA. The CDR3 loop reads CASSLDRGSDEQFF. The DNA for the CDR3 is TGTGCCAGCAGCTTAGACAGGGGAAGTGATGAGCAGTTCTTC. Variable domain in full (rest from reference TRBV7-3 and TRBJ2-1): GAGVSQTPSNKVTEKGKYVELRCDPISGHTALYWYRQSLGQGPEFLIYFQGTGAADDSGLPNDRFFAVRPEGSVSTLKIQRTERGDSAVYLCASSLDRGSDEQFFGPGTRLTVL.

The sample holds many counts of this clonotype. V gene TRBV9 combines with J gene TRBJ2-1; a possible D gene is TRBD2 (5 bases). The length of the CDR3 is 18 residues. Trimming removed 1 base from V and 0 bases from J, with 17 bases in between. Germline CDR1 is SGDLS and CDR2 is YYNGEE. This CDR3 is CASSVSWRALSSYNEQFF. CDR3 nucleotide sequence: TGTGCCAGCAGCGTAAGCTGGCGGGCCCTCAGCTCCTACAATGAGCAGTTCTTC.

This clonotype was observed at least ten times. The chain combines TRBV9 with TRBJ1-4; D gene ambiguous. Germline V gives CDR1 SGDLS, CDR2 YYNGEE. Trimming took off 3 bases at V and 2 bases at J, with 11 bases between the two ends. This CDR3 has 15 residues. CDR3 sequence reads: CASSAGESTNEKLFF. The CDR3 nucleotides read TGTGCCAGCAGCGCCGGGGAGTCGACTAATGAAAAACTGTTTTTT.

This clonotype was seen repeatedly, ten times or more. The chain couples TRBV5-1 to TRBJ1-6; tentative D call: TRBD1 (6 bases). Trimming cost V 0 bases and J 3 bases, with 13 bases left between them. Per the germline V gene, CDR1 is SGHRS and CDR2 is YFSETQ. The CDR3 loop spans 17 amino acids. The CDR3 nucleotides are TGCGCCAGCAGCTTGGATGGGGAGGGGGACTATAATTCACCCCTCCACTTT. It specifies CASSLDGEGDYNSPLHF.

At least ten counts were recorded for this clonotype. The chain carries TRBV5-1 and TRBJ2-1; the D is unclear. The CDR3 spans 12 residues. V was shortened by 7 bases and J by 1 base, with 6 bases between the two germline ends. CDR1 SGHRS and CDR2 YFSETQ come from the germline V gene. The CDR3 sequence: CASWASYNEQFF. In nucleotides, the CDR3 is TGCGCCAGCTGGGCTTCCTACAATGAGCAGTTCTTC. Looking up the rest from reference TRBV5-1 and TRBJ2-1 gives the full variable domain: KAGVTQTPRYLIKTRGQQVTLSCSPISGHRSVSWYQQTPGQGLQFLFEYFSETQRNKGNFPGRFSGRQFSNSRSEMNVSTLELGDSALYLCASWASYNEQFFGPGTRLTVL.

This clonotype was counted ten times or more. The chain employs TRBV5-6 and TRBJ2-1; no definite D call. Germline V gene lookup returns CDR1 SGHDT and CDR2 YYEEEE. CDR3 size: 14 residues. Trimming removed 0 bases from V and 5 bases from J, with 9 bases in between. The CDR3 reads CASSLGLENNEQFF. In DNA form, the CDR3 reads TGTGCCAGCAGCTTGGGACTGGAAAACAATGAGCAGTTCTTC.

This clonotype was seen repeatedly, ten times or more. The chain joins TRBV24-1 to TRBJ2-7; D remains unclear. Germline-derived CDR1 and CDR2 are KGHDR and SFDVKD. The germline V and J ends were trimmed by 9 bases and 3 bases, with 8 bases remaining between them. The CDR3 runs 11 residues. The CDR3, as DNA: TGTGCCACCTCGGACGGCTACGAGCAGTACTTC. Amino acids: CATSDGYEQYF.

This clonotype was observed many times. The chain couples TRBV6-6 to TRBJ1-5; D gene ambiguous. The CDR3 has 15 amino acids. In germline, CDR1 is MNHNY, CDR2 SVGAGI (reference sequence). Trimming stripped 6 bases from V and 1 base from J, with 13 bases between. In DNA, the CDR3 is TGTGCCAGCAGCCCCTCGGGGTTGAGCAATCAGCCCCAGCATTTT. It specifies CASSPSGLSNQPQHF.

This clonotype was seen ten or more times. The chain uses TRBV9 and TRBJ1-6, with D unresolved. Deletions cut 3 bases from V and 7 bases from J, with 5 bases between. The CDR3 totals 12 residues. Germline CDR1 SGDLS, CDR2 YYNGEE. The CDR3 reads CASSASNSPLHF. The CDR3 DNA reads TGTGCCAGCAGCGCTAGCAATTCACCCCTCCACTTT.

This clonotype appeared many times. The chain carries TRBV9 and TRBJ1-1; 9 bases are shared with TRBD1. V was pared by 3 bases and J by 5 bases, with 8 bases of the junction left unmatched. Germline V CDR1 and CDR2: SGDLS, YYNGEE. This CDR3 spans 15 amino acids. This CDR3 reads CASSAASTGGTEAFF. CDR3 sequence (DNA): TGTGCCAGCAGCGCAGCTTCGACAGGGGGAACTGAAGCTTTCTTT.

The sample holds many counts of this clonotype. The rearrangement uses TRBV20-1 and TRBJ2-7; no firm D call. CDR1 and CDR2 (germline): DFQATT, SNEGSKA (reference sequence). The V gene lost 5 bases and the J gene lost 0 bases, with 14 bases spanning the gap. The CDR3 covers 14 residues. The CDR3 nucleotides are TGCAGTGCTGAGAGAGCGCTCAGCTCCTACGAGCAGTACTTC. Protein: CSAERALSSYEQYF.

This clonotype has at least ten counts. In DNA form, the CDR3 reads TGCGCCAGCAGAATGTCGAGCGGGAGCGGCCAAGAGACCCAGTACTTC. Translated: CASRMSSGSGQETQYF. The genes are TRBV5-1 and TRBJ2-5, with 8 bases identical to TRBD2. Losses at the gene ends were 5 bases for V and 1 base for J; bases not matched to a gene: 10. The CDR3 totals 16 residues. From germline, CDR1 is SGHRS and CDR2 YFSETQ.

In its sample, this clonotype was seen many times. This sequence joins TRBV6-1 and TRBJ2-7; 8 bases map to TRBD1. In germline, CDR1 is MNHNS, CDR2 SASEGT. This CDR3 comprises 13 residues. V shed 7 bases and J 4 bases; nucleotides not matched to a gene: 6. As DNA, the CDR3 is TGTGCCAGCACTCTGACAGGGGAGTACGAGCAGTACTTC. It is translated as CASTLTGEYEQYF.

This clonotype was found many times. Written as DNA, the CDR3 is TGTGCCAGCAGTTTTAAGGACAGGAGTGAGCAGTTCTTC. This gives the protein CASSFKDRSEQFF. V and J are TRBV12-3 or TRBV12-4 and TRBJ2-1, with 7 bases that match TRBD1. Trimming at V came to 3 bases and at J to 9 bases, leaving 5 bases not matched to a gene. The CDR3 spans 13 residues.

At least ten counts were recorded for this clonotype. The chain couples TRBV12-3 or TRBV12-4 to TRBJ2-2; D not certain. The V end lost 6 bases, the J end lost 1 base, and 9 bases lay between the germline ends. The CDR3 is 14 amino acids. CDR3 in amino acids: CASRSDGNTGELFF. The CDR3 coding sequence is TGTGCCAGCAGGAGCGACGGGAACACCGGGGAGCTGTTTTTT.

Points on this clonotype: The junction departs from germline at one end; a sequencing error may be responsible. V usage is TRBV20-1 and J usage is TRBJ1-5; no definite D call. This CDR3 has 17 amino acids. The V gene's germline CDR1 is DFQATT and CDR2 SNEGSKA (reference sequence). The CDR3 region has the DNA TGCAATGCTAGAGAATCTAAAGGAATAGGACTTAATCAGCCCAAGCATTTT. Translated: CNARESKGIGLNQPKHF.

In its sample, this clonotype was seen many times. The genes are TRBV18 and TRBJ1-1, with D perhaps matching TRBD1 (5 bases). Germline values: CDR1 KGHSH, CDR2 LQKENI. V was cut by 5 bases and J by 5 bases, with 15 bases left in between. The CDR3 consists of 14 residues. CDR3 in amino acids: CASSGGQGYTEAFF. CDR3 nucleotide sequence: TGTGCCAGCTCAGGCGGCCAGGGTTATACTGAAGCTTTCTTT.